The next 20 T cell receptor beta chains were all read from a single sample in a study of T cell repertoires in cytomegalovirus infection. TCRdb itself ran the reads through MiXCR, one entry per CDR3 protein. This table holds 80,000 or so distinct CDR3 sequences, 40% found once. These receptors' antigens are unknown. The input for sequencing was CD8+ T cells from cultured PBMCs, taken from culture after CMV antigen stimulation. These receptors were collected from a human donor in good health (CMV status not recorded). Some clones in this sample may be carry-over from other donors' samples.

This clonotype has a count of ten or more. V usage is TRBV7-8 and J usage is TRBJ2-2; no clear D gene. The germline V and J ends were trimmed by 5 bases and 6 bases, with 10 bases remaining between them. The CDR3 runs to 13 residues. Germline assignment: CDR1 SGHVS and CDR2 FQNEAQ. CDR3: CASSPITPGELFF. In nucleotides, the CDR3 is TGTGCCAGCAGCCCGATCACCCCCGGGGAGCTGTTTTTT.

This clonotype was counted only a few times. The chain recombines TRBV7-2 with TRBJ2-3; D not certain. CDR1 is SGHTA and CDR2 is FQGNSA in the germline V gene. V dropped 1 base and J dropped 2 bases, with 10 bases sitting between them. The CDR3 contains 15 residues. For the CDR3, the DNA is TGTGCCAGCAGCTTAGTTGGAGTTCCCACAGATACGCAGTATTTT. It codes for CASSLVGVPTDTQYF. The variable domain in full, completed from reference TRBV7-2 and TRBJ2-3, reads GAGVSQSPSNKVTEKGKDVELRCDPISGHTALYWYRQSLGQGLEFLIYFQGNSAPDKSGLPSDRFSAERTGGSVSTLTIQRTQQEDSAVYLCASSLVGVPTDTQYFGPGTRLTVL.

The chain carries TRBV7-2 and TRBJ2-7, with no clear D. Trimming shortened V by 3 bases and J by 4 bases, and 10 bases separated the two germline ends. The CDR3 has 13 amino acids. Germline CDR1 is SGHTA and CDR2 is FQGNSA. The CDR3 bases are TGTGCCAGCAGCTTCGACACCGGATACGAGCAGTACTTC. Residues: CASSFDTGYEQYF.

This clonotype was counted between two and nine times. The chain carries TRBV6-5 and TRBJ1-4; 8 bases are shared with TRBD1. V dropped 4 bases and J dropped 6; count of bases not matched to a gene: 10. Germline lookup yields CDR1 MNHEY and CDR2 SVGAGI. This CDR3 has 16 amino acids. The CDR3 region has the DNA TGTGCCAGCAGTTTGACAGGGGTCCGGCGAGATGAAAAACTGTTTTTT. This sequence encodes CASSLTGVRRDEKLFF.

This clonotype has at least ten counts. V gene TRBV20-1 combines with J gene TRBJ2-1; 9 nucleotides align to TRBD1. The CDR3 sequence is 15 residues long. The germline V gene encodes CDR1 DFQATT and CDR2 SNEGSKA (reference sequence). V was pared by 0 bases and J by 9 bases, with 9 bases of the junction left unmatched. CDR3 protein: CSARDLGQGIIEQFF. Here the CDR3 DNA reads TGCAGTGCTAGAGATCTGGGACAGGGTATAATTGAGCAGTTCTTC.

V and J are TRBV4-3 and TRBJ2-1, with 12 bases identical to TRBD2. This CDR3 contains 16 residues. Germline V gives CDR1 LGHNA, CDR2 YSLEER. Unmatched junction bases numbered 7, after V lost 4 bases and J lost 6 bases. Here the CDR3 DNA reads TGCGCCAGCAGCCCGGGCCTAGCGGGGGGGTCCAATGAGCAGTTCTTC. Translation gives CASSPGLAGGSNEQFF.

A word on this clonotype: A much larger clone differs by one base, so this may be a read error. This chain links TRBV7-2 with TRBJ1-2; 9 bases align to TRBD1. CDR1 and CDR2 from the germline V gene are SGHTA and FQGNSA. The CDR3 spans 17 residues. The CDR3 DNA reads TGTGCCAGCAGCTCATCATTACAGGGGGCGAGGGTCTATGACTACACCTTC. As protein: CASSSSLQGARVYDYTF.

V gene TRBV5-4 combines with J gene TRBJ1-6, with TRBD1 matching over 7 bases. J lost 3 bases, V lost 0 bases, and 3 bases had no gene match. Germline CDR1 SGHNT, CDR2 YYREEE (reference sequence). This CDR3 has 16 amino acids. The CDR3 nucleotides read TGTGCCAGCAGCTTGGACAGGGGACGCTATAATTCACCCCTCCACTTT. It is translated as CASSLDRGRYNSPLHF.

This clonotype was detected only a few times. V is TRBV7-8 and J is TRBJ1-2; 7 bases align to TRBD1. V lost 5 bases to trimming and J lost 4 bases; unmatched junction nucleotides: 19. The length of the CDR3 is 18 residues. Germline CDR1 and CDR2: SGHVS and FQNEAQ. The DNA for the CDR3 is TGTGCCAGCAGCCCACGTGGGGGGACAGAGACCCACCTCTATGGCTACACCTTC. Translated: CASSPRGGTETHLYGYTF.

The V call is TRBV6-6, the J call TRBJ1-1; TRBD1 agrees at 7 bases. V shed 3 bases and J 0 bases; nucleotides not matched to a gene: 4. CDR3 length: 15 residues. Germline loops: CDR1 MNHNY, CDR2 SVGAGI (reference sequence). CDR3 in DNA: TGTGCCAGCAGTTATCCGGGACAGCTGAACACTGAAGCTTTCTTT. It is translated as CASSYPGQLNTEAFF.

The gene calls are TRBV4-1 and TRBJ1-2; the D is unclear. V was shortened by 0 bases and J by 7 bases, with 18 bases between the two germline ends. Germline CDR1 MGHRA, CDR2 YSYEKL. CDR3 size: 16 residues. In DNA form, the CDR3 reads TGCGCCAGCAGCCAAGATCGGTTCGACTCACCGGGTGGCTACACCTTC. Translating it yields CASSQDRFDSPGGYTF.

This chain joins TRBV7-4 and TRBJ2-5; D is undetermined. There are 12 residues in the CDR3. Trimming pared 1 base from V and 4 bases from J, leaving 4 bases between. CDR1 SGHVT and CDR2 SQSDAQ come from the germline V gene. As DNA, the CDR3 is TGTGCCAGCAGCTTAGACCGAGAGACCCAGTACTTC. It encodes CASSLDRETQYF.

In this sample, this clonotype turned up a few times. This chain joins TRBV19 and TRBJ2-3; 8 nucleotides match TRBD2. The CDR3 runs to 14 residues. The ends lost 8 bases at V and 1 base at J; junction bases unmatched: 5. The V gene's germline CDR1 is LNHDA and CDR2 SQIVND (reference sequence). The CDR3 sequence is CASSGAGGTDTQYF. As DNA, the CDR3 is TGTGCCAGTTCTGGAGCGGGGGGCACAGATACGCAGTATTTT.

There are a few counts of this clonotype. This chain uses TRBV4-3 with TRBJ2-7, with TRBD2 matching over 10 bases. Trimming cost V 5 bases and J 4 bases; bases outside gene matches: 5. CDR3 length: 14 amino acids. Germline V gene lookup returns CDR1 LGHNA and CDR2 YSLEER. The CDR3 sequence is CASSSGLASYEQYF. The DNA of the CDR3 is TGCGCCAGCAGCTCGGGACTAGCGAGTTACGAGCAGTACTTC.

In regard to this clonotype: A read error is possible here, since a much larger clone lies one base away. The J gene is TRBJ1-3, the V gene TRBV25-1; D might be TRBD1 (5 bases). V lost 8 bases and J 4 bases, leaving 12 bases between the germline ends. The germline CDR1 and CDR2 sequences are MGHDK and SYGVNS. The CDR3 contains 13 residues. CDR3 in DNA: TGTGCCAGCCGTGGGCCAGGGGGAAACACCATATATTTT. It yields the protein CASRGPGGNTIYF.

The V gene is TRBV29-1, the J gene TRBJ1-1; D might be TRBD1 (5 bases). The length of the CDR3 is 15 residues. V lost 4 bases, J lost 5 bases, and 20 bases lay in between. Germline CDR1 and CDR2: SQVTM and ANQGSEA. The DNA for the CDR3 is TGCAGCGTTGGGGGTAGCAGGGTTAGTGTGACTGAAGCTTTCTTT. This sequence encodes CSVGGSRVSVTEAFF.

V usage is TRBV28 and J usage is TRBJ2-2; TRBD2 is a possible D gene (5 bases). CDR1 MDHEN and CDR2 SYDVKM come from the germline V gene. Deletions cut 6 bases from V and 7 bases from J, with 36 bases between. This CDR3 is 21 amino acids long. CDR3 region: CASSNSEAITDGIEWIGELFF. The CDR3 DNA reads TGTGCCAGCAGCAATTCGGAAGCGATTACTGACGGGATAGAGTGGATCGGGGAGCTGTTTTTT.

The gene calls are TRBV4-1 and TRBJ1-2; a possible D gene is TRBD1 (6 bases). The CDR3 loop spans 15 amino acids. V was cut by 1 base and J by 3 bases, with 12 bases left in between. Germline V gene sequence: CDR1 MGHRA, CDR2 YSYEKL. DNA of the CDR3: TGCGCCAGCAGCCAAGGATACAGGGTCCACTATGGCTACACCTTC. It translates to CASSQGYRVHYGYTF.

This rearrangement joins TRBV12-3 or TRBV12-4 to TRBJ1-1; tentatively, D is TRBD1 (5 bases). This CDR3 comprises 12 residues. Trimming stripped 3 bases from V and 7 bases from J, with 9 bases between. The CDR3 sequence is CASSFEGLEAFF. CDR3 coding DNA: TGTGCCAGCAGTTTTGAGGGGCTTGAAGCTTTCTTT.

The V gene is TRBV6-5, the J gene TRBJ2-2; 14 bases fit TRBD2. The CDR3 contains 17 residues. Germline trimming cut 5 bases from V and 3 bases from J; bases unmatched to any gene: 5. CDR1 is MNHEY and CDR2 is SVGAGI in the germline V gene. DNA of the CDR3: TGTGCCAGCAGTGGACTAGCGGGGGGCTTGTACACCGGGGAGCTGTTTTTT. This translates into CASSGLAGGLYTGELFF.